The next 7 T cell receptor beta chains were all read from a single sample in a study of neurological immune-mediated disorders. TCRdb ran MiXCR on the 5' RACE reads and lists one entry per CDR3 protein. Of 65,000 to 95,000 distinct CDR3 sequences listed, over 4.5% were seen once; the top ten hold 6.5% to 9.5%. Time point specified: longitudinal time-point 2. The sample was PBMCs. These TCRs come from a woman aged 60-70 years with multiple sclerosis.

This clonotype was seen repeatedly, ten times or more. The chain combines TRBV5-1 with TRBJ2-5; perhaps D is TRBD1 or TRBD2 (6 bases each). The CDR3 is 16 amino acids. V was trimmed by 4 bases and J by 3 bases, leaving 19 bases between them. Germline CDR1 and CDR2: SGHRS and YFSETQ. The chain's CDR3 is CASSPPGAGEEETQYF. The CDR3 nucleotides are TGCGCCAGCAGCCCCCCGGGGGCAGGGGAGGAAGAGACCCAGTACTTC.

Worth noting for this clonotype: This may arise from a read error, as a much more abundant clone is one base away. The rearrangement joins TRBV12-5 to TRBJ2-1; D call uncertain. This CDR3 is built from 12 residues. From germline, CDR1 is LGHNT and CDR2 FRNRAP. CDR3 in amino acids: CAIGSQSNEQFF. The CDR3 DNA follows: TGTGCTATTGGTTCCCAGTCCAATGAGCAGTTCTTC.

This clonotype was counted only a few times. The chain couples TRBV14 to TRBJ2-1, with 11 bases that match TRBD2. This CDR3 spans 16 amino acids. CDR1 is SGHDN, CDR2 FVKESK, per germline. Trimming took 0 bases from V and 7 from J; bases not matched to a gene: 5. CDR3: CASSQELAGARNEQFF. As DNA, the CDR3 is TGTGCCAGCAGCCAAGAACTAGCGGGGGCTAGAAATGAGCAGTTCTTC.

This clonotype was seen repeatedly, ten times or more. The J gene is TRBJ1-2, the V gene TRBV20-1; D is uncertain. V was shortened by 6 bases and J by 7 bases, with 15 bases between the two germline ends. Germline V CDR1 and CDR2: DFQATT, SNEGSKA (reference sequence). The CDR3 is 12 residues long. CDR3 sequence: CSARVIIGGYTF. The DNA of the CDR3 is TGCAGTGCCCGCGTCATTATTGGTGGCTACACCTTC.

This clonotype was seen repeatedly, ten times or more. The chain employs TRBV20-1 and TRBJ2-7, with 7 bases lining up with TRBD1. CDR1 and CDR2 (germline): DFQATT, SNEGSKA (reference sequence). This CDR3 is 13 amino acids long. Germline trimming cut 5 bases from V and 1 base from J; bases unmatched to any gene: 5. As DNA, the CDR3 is TGCAGTGCTCCCGGGACAGTTTCCTACGAGCAGTACTTC. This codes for CSAPGTVSYEQYF.

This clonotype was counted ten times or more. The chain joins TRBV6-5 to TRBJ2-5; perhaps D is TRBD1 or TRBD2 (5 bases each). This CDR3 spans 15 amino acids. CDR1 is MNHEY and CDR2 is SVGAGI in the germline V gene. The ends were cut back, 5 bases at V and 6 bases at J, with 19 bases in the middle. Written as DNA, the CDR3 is TGTGCCAGCAGTGGGGCCGGGACCCAATCAAAGACCCAGTACTTC. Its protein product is CASSGAGTQSKTQYF.

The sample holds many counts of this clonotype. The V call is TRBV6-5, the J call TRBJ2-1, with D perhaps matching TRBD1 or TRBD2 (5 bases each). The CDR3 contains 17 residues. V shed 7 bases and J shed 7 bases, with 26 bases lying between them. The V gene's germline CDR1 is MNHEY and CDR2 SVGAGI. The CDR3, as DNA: TGTGCCAGCACCCCCCCGTCTGGGGCTGGGGGAATGAATGAGCAGTTCTTC. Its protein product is CASTPPSGAGGMNEQFF.